Each of the 6 T cell receptor beta chains below was sequenced from the same sample in a study of T-cell reconstitution after alpha-beta-depleted transplantation in children (dated by TCRdb to about 2016). Library creation used PCR. The sequencer was an Illumina HiSeq 2500. Molecular barcoding was employed in the preparation of TCR libraries, with unique molecular identifiers being used to normalize TCRbeta repertoire quantification. TCRdb passed the public sequencing reads through fastp at Q25 and MiXCR, retaining productive beta sequences. Records with the same CDR3 protein are collapsed into one entry carrying the most frequent genes and DNA. For this sample the table gives 350,000 to 500,000 distinct CDR3 sequences, of which approximately 42% were detected only once. 27% of the sample is held by the ten biggest clonotypes. According to the study, the label for this sample's treatment or condition signals: allogeneic hematopoietic cell transplantation with graft depleted of TCRalphabeta T cells and CD19 B cells.

The sample consisted of PBMCs, taken before TCRalphabeta/CD19-depleted stem cell transplant. The receptors here all came from a girl aged 2 to 10 with aplastic anemia, due to receive a stem cell transplant.

The rearrangement joins TRBV6-2 or TRBV6-3 to TRBJ2-7, with D maybe TRBD1 (6 bases). V was cut by 6 bases and J by 0 bases, with 12 bases left in between. The CDR3 is 14 residues long. Germline V gene lookup returns CDR1 MNHEY and CDR2 SVGEGT. CDR3 residues: CASSFRGNSYEQYF. CDR3 bases: TGTGCCAGCAGCTTCAGGGGCAACTCCTACGAGCAGTACTTC.

J is TRBJ2-1 and V is TRBV10-2; 9 bases map to TRBD2. V was pared by 10 bases and J by 7 bases, with 5 bases of the junction left unmatched. The length of the CDR3 is 12 residues. From germline, CDR1 is WSHSY and CDR2 SAAADI. In nucleotides, the CDR3 is TGCGCCACCGGGACTAGCCTAAATGAGCAGTTCTTC. Translating gives CATGTSLNEQFF.

This clonotype was recorded many times. The chain is built from TRBV27 and TRBJ1-2; D not resolved. The CDR3 extends over 14 amino acids. Germline values: CDR1 MNHEY, CDR2 SMNVEV (reference sequence). V lost 5 bases and J 5 bases, leaving 15 bases between the germline ends. In DNA form, the CDR3 reads TGTGCCAGCAGTAGTGTGAGATCTGTTTATGGCTACACCTTC. It translates to CASSSVRSVYGYTF.

This chain links TRBV5-1 with TRBJ1-1; D is possibly TRBD1 (5 bases). Germline CDR1 SGHRS, CDR2 YFSETQ. The V end lost 4 bases, the J end lost 3 bases, and 13 bases lay between the germline ends. This CDR3 has 14 residues. The CDR3 nucleotides are TGCGCCAGCAGCAAAGATGGAGGGGACACTGAAGCTTTCTTT. Its translation is CASSKDGGDTEAFF.

The gene calls are TRBV5-1 and TRBJ2-1, with 9 bases fitting TRBD2. The CDR3 spans 19 residues. CDR1 and CDR2 from the germline V gene are SGHRS and YFSETQ. V was pared by 0 bases and J by 0 bases, with 10 bases of the junction left unmatched. The CDR3 nucleotides are TGCGCCAGCAGCTTGGATGGTAGCGGGAGCTCTTTCTCCTACAATGAGCAGTTCTTC. This codes for CASSLDGSGSSFSYNEQFF.

The chain uses TRBV12-3 or TRBV12-4 and TRBJ2-7; no reliable D call. The CDR3 contains 11 residues. V dropped 6 bases and J dropped 5 bases, with 8 bases sitting between them. DNA for the CDR3: TGTGCCAGCAGCATTTCCCACGAGCAGTACTTC. Its protein product is CASSISHEQYF.